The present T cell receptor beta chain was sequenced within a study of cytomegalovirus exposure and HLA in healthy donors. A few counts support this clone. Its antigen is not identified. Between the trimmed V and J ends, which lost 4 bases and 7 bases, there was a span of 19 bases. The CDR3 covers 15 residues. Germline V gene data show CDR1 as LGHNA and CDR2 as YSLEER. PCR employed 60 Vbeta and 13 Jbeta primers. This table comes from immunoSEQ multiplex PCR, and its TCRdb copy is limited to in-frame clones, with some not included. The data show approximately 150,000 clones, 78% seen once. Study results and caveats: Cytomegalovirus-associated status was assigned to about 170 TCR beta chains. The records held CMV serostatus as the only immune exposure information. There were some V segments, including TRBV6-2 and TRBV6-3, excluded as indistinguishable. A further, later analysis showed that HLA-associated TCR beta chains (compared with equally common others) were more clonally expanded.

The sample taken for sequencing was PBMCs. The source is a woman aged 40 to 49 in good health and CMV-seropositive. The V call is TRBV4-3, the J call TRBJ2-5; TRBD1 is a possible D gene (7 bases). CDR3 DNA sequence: TGCGCCAGCAGCCCAGGGGGGTCAGACGGGAGGACCCAGTACTTC. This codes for CASSPGGSDGRTQYF.